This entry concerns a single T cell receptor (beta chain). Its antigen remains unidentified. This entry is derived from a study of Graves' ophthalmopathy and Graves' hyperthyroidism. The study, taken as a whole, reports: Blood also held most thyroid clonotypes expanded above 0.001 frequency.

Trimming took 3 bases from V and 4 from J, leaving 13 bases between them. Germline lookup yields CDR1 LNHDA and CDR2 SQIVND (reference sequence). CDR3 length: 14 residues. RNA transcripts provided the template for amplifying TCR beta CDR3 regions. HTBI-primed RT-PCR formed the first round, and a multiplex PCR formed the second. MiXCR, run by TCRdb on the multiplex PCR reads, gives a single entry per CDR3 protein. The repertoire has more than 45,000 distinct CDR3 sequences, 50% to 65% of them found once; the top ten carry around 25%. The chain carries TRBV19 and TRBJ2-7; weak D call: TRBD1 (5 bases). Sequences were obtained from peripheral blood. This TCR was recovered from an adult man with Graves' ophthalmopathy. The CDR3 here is CASSIRQGNYEQYF. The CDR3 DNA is TGTGCCAGTAGTATTCGGCAGGGAAATTACGAGCAGTACTTC.